This entry lists 12 T cell receptor beta chains sequenced from one sample in a study of blood T cell repertoires in COVID-19. Method: immunoSEQ multiplex PCR; TCRdb's copy keeps in-frame clones and lacks some. The repertoire holds 200,000 to 300,000 clones, under 85% seen once, with 5.5% in the top ten. The material sequenced was peripheral blood. These receptors were collected from a human donor in a cohort sampled during active COVID-19.

The sample holds many counts of this clone. The rearrangement links TRBV29-1 to TRBJ1-3, with a weak D call TRBD1 (6 bases). Germline assignment: CDR1 SQVTM and CDR2 ANQGSEA. The CDR3 sequence is 14 residues long. V was cut by 3 bases and J by 0 bases, with 9 bases left in between. CDR3 loop: CSVDGDNSGNTIYF. DNA of the CDR3: TGCAGCGTTGATGGGGACAACTCTGGAAACACCATATATTTT.

This sequence joins TRBV5-6 and TRBJ2-1, with 8 nucleotides matching TRBD2. The V segment lost 1 base and the J segment 8 bases; nucleotides outside the gene matches: 20. Germline CDR1 is SGHDT and CDR2 is YYEEEE. The CDR3 totals 19 residues. The CDR3 coding sequence is TGTGCCAGCAGCTTGTGGCCCTTTGCTAGCGGGCGCTGGAGGGATGAGCAGTTCTTC. It encodes CASSLWPFASGRWRDEQFF.

CDR3: CASIGTPFENEQYF. The CDR3 DNA follows: TGTGCCAGCATCGGGACACCGTTTGAAAACGAGCAGTACTTC. This chain links TRBV28 with TRBJ2-7; tentative D call: TRBD1 (6 bases). This CDR3 is 14 amino acids long. With 7 bases removed from V and 5 bases from J, the gap between germline ends came to 18 bases. Germline CDR1 MDHEN, CDR2 SYDVKM.

The V call is TRBV20-1, the J call TRBJ2-7, with TRBD2 matching 8 bases. Germline loops: CDR1 DFQATT, CDR2 SNEGSKA (reference sequence). The J segment lost 3 bases and the V segment lost 3 bases, leaving 10 bases of the junction unmatched. CDR3 length: 15 amino acids. Here the CDR3 DNA reads TGCAGTGCTAGTCCCCTGACTAGCGTCAGCTACGAGCAGTACTTC. It codes for CSASPLTSVSYEQYF.

The J gene is TRBJ2-1, the V gene TRBV5-4; 8 nucleotides match TRBD1. Germline CDR1 SGHNT, CDR2 YYREEE (reference sequence). The CDR3 is made up of 19 amino acids. With 1 base clipped from V and 4 bases from J, the junction kept 16 bases outside the gene matches. CDR3 DNA: TGTGCCAGCAGCTTGACCGGACAGGGTCCGCAGGGCTTATACAATGAGCAGTTCTTC. Protein product: CASSLTGQGPQGLYNEQFF.

CDR3 residues: CASSQSGTGSYEQYF. Written as DNA, the CDR3 is TGCGCCAGCAGCCAATCCGGGACAGGCTCCTACGAGCAGTACTTC. This rearrangement joins TRBV4-1 to TRBJ2-7; TRBD1 matches 8 bases. In germline, CDR1 is MGHRA, CDR2 YSYEKL. With V trimmed by 2 bases and J by 0 bases, 3 bases remained unmatched. The CDR3 totals 15 residues.

This clone has a handful of counts. The chain uses TRBV7-9 and TRBJ2-3; the match to TRBD2 covers 7 bases. Unmatched junction bases numbered 6, after V lost 6 bases and J lost 3 bases. CDR1 is SEHNR, CDR2 FQNEAQ, per germline (reference sequence). CDR3 size: 14 residues. The CDR3 is CASSSGGGTDTQYF. Here the CDR3 DNA reads TGTGCCAGCAGTTCGGGGGGTGGGACAGATACGCAGTATTTT. Looking up the rest from reference TRBV7-9 and TRBJ2-3 gives the full variable domain: DTGVSQNPRHKITKRGQNVTFRCDPISEHNRLYWYRQTLGQGPEFLTYFQNEAQLEKSRLLSDRFSAERPKGSFSTLEIQRTEQGDSAMYLCASSSGGGTDTQYFGPGTRLTVL.

This chain connects TRBV14 to TRBJ2-5; 8 nucleotides match TRBD1. The CDR3 covers 14 residues. Germline CDR1 SGHDN, CDR2 FVKESK. Trimming at V came to 4 bases and at J to 5 bases, leaving 6 bases not matched to a gene. CDR3 in DNA: TGTGCCAGCAGCCCGACAGGGGTCAAGGAGACCCAGTACTTC. Translated: CASSPTGVKETQYF.

The rearrangement links TRBV7-2 to TRBJ1-2; 9 positions match TRBD1. The CDR3 loop spans 15 amino acids. The J segment lost 5 bases and the V segment lost 5 bases, leaving 9 bases of the junction unmatched. Per germline, CDR1 SGHTA and CDR2 FQGNSA. CDR3 residues: CASSIHRGLSYGYTF. The CDR3, as DNA: TGTGCCAGCAGCATACACAGGGGGCTAAGTTATGGCTACACCTTC. Variable domain in full (rest from reference TRBV7-2 and TRBJ1-2): GAGVSQSPSNKVTEKGKDVELRCDPISGHTALYWYRQSLGQGLEFLIYFQGNSAPDKSGLPSDRFSAERTGGSVSTLTIQRTQQEDSAVYLCASSIHRGLSYGYTFGSGTRLTVV.

The V call is TRBV28, the J call TRBJ1-1, with a tentative D call TRBD1 (5 bases). The CDR3 totals 13 residues. With 8 bases removed from V and 0 bases from J, the gap between germline ends came to 10 bases. Germline V gene data show CDR1 as MDHEN and CDR2 as SYDVKM. Here the CDR3 DNA reads TGTGCCAGCCTTGACAGCCTGAACACTGAAGCTTTCTTT. Translation: CASLDSLNTEAFF. Filled out from reference TRBV28 and TRBJ1-1, the complete variable domain reads DVKVTQSSRYLVKRTGEKVFLECVQDMDHENMFWYRQDPGLGLRLIYFSYDVKMKEKGDIPEGYSVSREKKERFSLILESASTNQTSMYLCASLDSLNTEAFFGQGTRLTVV.

The chain combines TRBV5-4 with TRBJ2-7; no definite D call. The V gene's germline CDR1 is SGHNT and CDR2 YYREEE (reference sequence). There are 13 residues in the CDR3. The ends were cut back, 1 base at V and 1 base at J, with 6 bases in the middle. The CDR3 sequence: CASSLPESYEQYF. In nucleotides, the CDR3 is TGTGCCAGCAGCTTGCCAGAATCCTACGAGCAGTACTTC.

This chain uses TRBV19 with TRBJ2-5; 9 bases map to TRBD1. Germline CDR1 LNHDA, CDR2 SQIVND (reference sequence). The J segment lost 5 bases and the V segment lost 7 bases, leaving 5 bases of the junction unmatched. The length of the CDR3 is 13 residues. CDR3 sequence: CASTGQGKETQYF. Here the CDR3 DNA reads TGTGCCAGTACGGGACAGGGAAAGGAGACCCAGTACTTC.